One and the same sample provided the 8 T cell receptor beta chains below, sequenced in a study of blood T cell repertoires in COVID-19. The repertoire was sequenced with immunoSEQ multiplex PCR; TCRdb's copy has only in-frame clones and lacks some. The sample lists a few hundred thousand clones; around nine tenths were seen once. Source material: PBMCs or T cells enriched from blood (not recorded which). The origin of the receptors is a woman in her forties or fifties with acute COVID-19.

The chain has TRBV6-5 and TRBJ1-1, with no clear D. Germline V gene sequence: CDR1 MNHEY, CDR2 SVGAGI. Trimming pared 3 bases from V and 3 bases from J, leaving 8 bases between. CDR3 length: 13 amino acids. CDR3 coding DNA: TGTGCCAGCAGTTATATCGGGGACACTGAAGCTTTCTTT. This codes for CASSYIGDTEAFF.

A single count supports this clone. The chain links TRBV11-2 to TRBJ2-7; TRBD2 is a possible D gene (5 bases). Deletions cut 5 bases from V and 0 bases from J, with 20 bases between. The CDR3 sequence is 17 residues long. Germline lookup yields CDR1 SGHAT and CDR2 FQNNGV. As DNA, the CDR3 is TGTGCCAGCAGCAAGAGAGGGCTCAGGTTAAGCTCCTACGAGCAGTACTTC. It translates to CASSKRGLRLSSYEQYF.

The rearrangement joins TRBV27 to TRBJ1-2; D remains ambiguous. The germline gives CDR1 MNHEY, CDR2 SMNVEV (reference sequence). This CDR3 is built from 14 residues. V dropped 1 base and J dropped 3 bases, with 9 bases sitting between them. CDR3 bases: TGTGCCAGCAGTTTATTCCCAGAATACTATGGCTACACCTTC. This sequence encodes CASSLFPEYYGYTF.

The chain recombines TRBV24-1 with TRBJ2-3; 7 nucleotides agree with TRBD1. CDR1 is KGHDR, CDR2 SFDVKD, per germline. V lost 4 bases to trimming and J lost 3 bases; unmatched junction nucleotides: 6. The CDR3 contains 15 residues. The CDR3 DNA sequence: TGTGCCACCAGTGAGCTCAGGGGGTTGACAGATACGCAGTATTTT. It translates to CATSELRGLTDTQYF.

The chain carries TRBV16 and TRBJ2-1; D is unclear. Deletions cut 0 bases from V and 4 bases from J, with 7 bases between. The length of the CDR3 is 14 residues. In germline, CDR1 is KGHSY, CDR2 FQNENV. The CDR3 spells CASSQSGEYNEQFF. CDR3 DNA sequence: TGTGCCAGCAGCCAATCAGGAGAATACAATGAGCAGTTCTTC.

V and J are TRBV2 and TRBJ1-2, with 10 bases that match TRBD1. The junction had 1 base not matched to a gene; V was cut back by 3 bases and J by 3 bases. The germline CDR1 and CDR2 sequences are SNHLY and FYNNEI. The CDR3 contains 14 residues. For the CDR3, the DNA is TGTGCCAGCAGTGAGGACAGGGGGGACTATGGCTACACCTTC. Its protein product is CASSEDRGDYGYTF.

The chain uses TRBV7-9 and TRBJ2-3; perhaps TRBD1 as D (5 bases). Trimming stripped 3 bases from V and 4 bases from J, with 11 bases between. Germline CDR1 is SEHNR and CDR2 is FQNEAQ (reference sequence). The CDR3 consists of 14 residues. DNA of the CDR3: TGTGCCAGCAGCTTTAGACAGTTCTCAGATACGCAGTATTTT. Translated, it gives CASSFRQFSDTQYF.

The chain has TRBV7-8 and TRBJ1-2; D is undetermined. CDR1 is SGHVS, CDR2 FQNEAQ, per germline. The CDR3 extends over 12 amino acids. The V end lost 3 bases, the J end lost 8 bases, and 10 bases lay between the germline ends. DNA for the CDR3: TGTGCCAGCAGCTTCACGGGTATAGGCTACACCTTC. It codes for CASSFTGIGYTF. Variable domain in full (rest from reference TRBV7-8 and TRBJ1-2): GAGVSQSPRYKVAKRGQDVALRCDPISGHVSLFWYQQALGQGPEFLTYFQNEAQLDKSGLPSDRFFAERPEGSVSTLKIQRTQQEDSAVYLCASSFTGIGYTFGSGTRLTVV.